The clone carrying this TCR beta chain was recorded many times. Germline V lookup: CDR1 DFQATT, CDR2 SNEGSKA (reference sequence). V was pared by 5 bases and J by 0 bases, with 7 bases of the junction left unmatched. The CDR3 is 16 amino acids. TCRdb reprocessed the 5' RACE reads with MiXCR, giving one entry per CDR3 protein. The sample has 60,000 or so distinct CDR3 sequences, about 9.4% seen once. The data are from a study of early T cells in non-severe SARS-CoV-2 infection. Turning to the study itself: Sequenced material consisted of bulk RNA (from unsorted whole blood), and chains were unpaired.

The sample consisted of whole blood. The source of this sequence is an adult who was a healthcare worker with PCR-confirmed SARS-CoV-2 infection or an uninfected control (not recorded which). The rearrangement joins TRBV20-1 to TRBJ2-1, with TRBD1 matching over 10 bases. This chain's CDR3 is CSASGQGFFSYNEQFF. CDR3 sequence (DNA): TGCAGTGCTTCGGGACAGGGGTTTTTCTCCTACAATGAGCAGTTCTTC.